A selection of T cell receptor beta chains follows, all from one sample in a study of blood T cell repertoires in COVID-19. Sequencing used immunoSEQ multiplex PCR; TCRdb keeps in-frame clones, though not all of them. The sample includes 99,000 or so clones, 85% of them seen just once. Sequencing was carried out using peripheral blood. These TCRs come from a man aged 50 to 59 with acute or convalescent COVID-19. Both conserved end residues are part of each CDR3. D genes are given only for firm matches. Some rows have no size entry. The others give once, few or many, or a class for an expanded clone.

>TRBJ2-3|14|-|TRBV5-7|-
TGTGCCAGCAGCTTGGTCAGGCCCACAGATACGCAGTATTTT
CASSLVRPTDTQYF
>TRBJ2-1|17|-|TRBV5-6|-
TGTGCCAGCAGTCCTTATTTGGAAGGACGGACCTATGAGGGGCAGTTCTTC
CASSPYLEGRTYEGQFF
>TRBJ2-1|15|TRBD1|TRBV2|-
TGTGCCAGCAGTGCCCGGGACAGGGGAAAATCGGAGCAGTTCTTC
CASSARDRGKSEQFF
>TRBJ1-3|16|-|TRBV3-1/TRBV3-2|once
TGTGCCAGCAGCCGCCCCACAGGGTACTCTGGAAACACCATATATTTT
CASSRPTGYSGNTIYF
>TRBJ1-6|11|-|TRBV12-3/TRBV12-4|-
TGTGCCAGCAGTTGGGGGGTTGGGCTCCACTTT
CASSWGVGLHF
>TRBJ2-1|15|TRBD1|TRBV6-6|-
TGTGCCAGCAGTGCCCAGGACAGGAACTACAATGAGCAGTTCTTC
CASSAQDRNYNEQFF
>TRBJ2-6|17|-|TRBV5-5|-
TGTGCCAGCAGCTTGCGGGTCCTAGAATCTGGGGCCAACGTCCTGACTTTC
CASSLRVLESGANVLTF
>TRBJ2-2|15|TRBD1|TRBV19|-
TGTGCCAGTAGTATTCAACAGGGGGCGGCCGGGGAGCTGTTTTTT
CASSIQQGAAGELFF
>TRBJ2-1|13|TRBD2|TRBV5-1|-
TGCGCCAGCAGCGCGGGGGTGAAGAATGAGCAGTTCTTC
CASSAGVKNEQFF
>TRBJ2-1|15|-|TRBV7-3|-
TGTGCCAGCAGCTTAACTGGGGGGGCAGGCAATGAGCAGTTCTTC
CASSLTGGAGNEQFF
>TRBJ1-3|17|-|TRBV9|-
TGTGCCAGCAGCGTAGAGTTCGGCGGCAGTTCTGGAAACACCATATATTTT
CASSVEFGGSSGNTIYF
>TRBJ1-1|13|-|TRBV15|-
TGTGCCACCAGCCCACAGGGTGGCACTGAAGCTTTCTTT
CATSPQGGTEAFF
>TRBJ1-2|13|-|TRBV5-6|-
TGTGCCAGCAGTCCTGGACATTTGATTGGCTACACCTTC
CASSPGHLIGYTF
>TRBJ1-5|15|-|TRBV28|-
TGTGCCAGCAGTATAGATACAGAGGGTGGTCAGCCCCAGCATTTT
CASSIDTEGGQPQHF
>TRBJ1-1|19|TRBD1|TRBV7-9|-
TGTGCCAGCAGCTTAGAAAGGGGCAGGGGGGTAAGGCTAGGTACTGAAGCTTTCTTT
CASSLERGRGVRLGTEAFF
>TRBJ2-5|11|-|TRBV13|-
TGTGCCAGCAGCACCTCGGGGACCCAGTACTTC
CASSTSGTQYF
>TRBJ2-7|14|-|TRBV11-2|-
TGTGCCAGCAGCTTAGAGGCGGTCTCCTACGAGCAGTACTTC
CASSLEAVSYEQYF
>TRBJ1-1|15|-|TRBV16|-
TGTGCCAGCAGCCAATTTAGACAGCTGAACACTGAAGCTTTCTTT
CASSQFRQLNTEAFF
>TRBJ2-2|15|TRBD1|TRBV7-6|-
TGTGCCAGCAGCCCCGGGACAGGGCCCACCGGGGAGCTGTTTTTT
CASSPGTGPTGELFF
>TRBJ1-4|17|-|TRBV7-9|-
TGTGCCAGCAGCTTAAGGGGAGGGGAGGCAACTAATGAAAAACTGTTTTTT
CASSLRGGEATNEKLFF
>TRBJ2-5|14|-|TRBV19|-
TGTGCCAGTAGGGAGGACAGTACGGCTGAGACCCAGTACTTC
CASREDSTAETQYF
>TRBJ2-3|18|TRBD2|TRBV6-6|-
TGTGCCAGCAGTCCAGGCGGAGGTCTAGCGGGAGGGGGAGATACGCAGTATTTT
CASSPGGGLAGGGDTQYF
>TRBJ2-3|15|-|TRBV27|-
TGTGCCAGCAGTAAAGAGGGGAGGGGGGCAGATACGCAGTATTTT
CASSKEGRGADTQYF
>TRBJ2-2|12|-|TRBV6-6|-
TGTGCCAGCAGTTACGGCGGCGGGGAGCTGTTTTTT
CASSYGGGELFF
>TRBJ1-5|13|-|TRBV2|-
TGTGCCAGCAGTGAGCAGGGGACTCAGCCCCAGCATTTT
CASSEQGTQPQHF
>TRBJ2-1|11|-|TRBV15|-
TGTGCCACCAGCAGAGATCTTCAGCAGTTCTTC
CATSRDLQQFF
>TRBJ1-3|16|TRBD1|TRBV27|-
TGTGCCAGCAGTTTATCGTTTACAGGGGGCAGGAACACCATATATTTT
CASSLSFTGGRNTIYF
>TRBJ1-5|14|-|TRBV7-9|once
TGTGCCAGCAGCTTAGGGGGCGTCCATCAGCCCCAGCATTTT
CASSLGGVHQPQHF
>TRBJ2-3|16|TRBD1|TRBV30|-
TGTGCCTGGAGACGACCCGGGACAGGGGGGTTTGATACGCAGTATTTT
CAWRRPGTGGFDTQYF
>TRBJ1-2|15|TRBD1|TRBV5-1|-
TGCGCCAGCAGCTTGGCCGGGACAGGGACGTATGGCTACACCTTC
CASSLAGTGTYGYTF
>TRBJ2-7|12|TRBD1|TRBV10-3|-
TGTGCCATCCAACAGGGGAGTGGCGAGCAGTACTTC
CAIQQGSGEQYF
>TRBJ1-5|13|-|TRBV11-2|-
TGTGCCAGCAGCTGGAGCAAAGGGGAGCCCCAGCATTTT
CASSWSKGEPQHF
>TRBJ2-1|12|-|TRBV5-1|-
TGCGCCAGCAGCTTTCTAGGTCGGGAGCAGTTCTTC
CASSFLGREQFF
>TRBJ2-1|15|TRBD2|TRBV3-1/TRBV3-2|-
TGTGCCAGCAGCCAACTCGCGGGAGTAGGCAATGAGCAGTTCTTC
CASSQLAGVGNEQFF
>TRBJ2-3|18|TRBD2|TRBV3-1/TRBV3-2|-
TGTGCCAGCAGCAGCGTCTATAGCGGGAGGGCCGGGGCAGATACGCAGTATTTT
CASSSVYSGRAGADTQYF
>TRBJ2-3|16|-|TRBV19|once
TGTGCCAGTAGCAAATGGGACTTGCGGACGACAGATACGCAGTATTTT
CASSKWDLRTTDTQYF
>TRBJ2-1|11|-|TRBV28|-
TGTGCCAGCAGCGTCTCCCATGAGCAGTTCTTC
CASSVSHEQFF
>TRBJ2-7|15|TRBD1|TRBV5-5|-
TGTGCCAGCAGCTTGGAGGGACAGGGTCGCTACGAGCAGTACTTC
CASSLEGQGRYEQYF
>TRBJ1-2|17|-|TRBV7-9|-
TGTGCCAGCAGCGTAACGCCGGGACTGCCGACTAACTATGGCTACACCTTC
CASSVTPGLPTNYGYTF
>TRBJ2-4|23|-|TRBV18|-
TGTGCCAGCTCACCACCGCTCCCTCCGGGCGGGAGATGGTCCCAGGGGGCCAAAAACATTCAGTACTTC
CASSPPLPPGGRWSQGAKNIQYF
>TRBJ1-2|14|-|TRBV30|once
TGTGCCATAGGAGGGTACAGATCAGGGTATGGCTACACCTTC
CAIGGYRSGYGYTF
>TRBJ1-6|14|-|TRBV10-3|-
TGTGCCATCAGTGATCAGCAGGACTATTCACCCCTCCACTTT
CAISDQQDYSPLHF
>TRBJ2-2|15|TRBD1|TRBV11-3|-
TGTGCCAGCAGCTTAGGACAGGGAGACACCGGGGAGCTGTTTTTT
CASSLGQGDTGELFF
>TRBJ1-2|16|-|TRBV4-1|-
TGCGCCAGCAGCCAAGATTCCCCACAGTCCCACTATGGCTACACCTTC
CASSQDSPQSHYGYTF
>TRBJ2-2|13|-|TRBV5-1|-
TGCGCCAGCAGCTTTGGCGGCACCGGGGAGCTGTTTTTT
CASSFGGTGELFF
>TRBJ2-1|13|-|TRBV5-6|-
TGTGCCAGCACCGAGGGAAATTGGGGTGAGCAGTTCTTC
CASTEGNWGEQFF
>TRBJ1-4|14|TRBD1|TRBV7-9|-
TGTGCCAGCAGCCGGGACAGCAAAAATGAAAAACTGTTTTTT
CASSRDSKNEKLFF
>TRBJ2-2|15|-|TRBV7-6|-
TGTGCCAGCAGCTCTAGCTCTAGGAGCACCGGGGAGCTGTTTTTT
CASSSSSRSTGELFF
>TRBJ2-7|15|-|TRBV9|-
TGTGCCAGCAGCGTAGATTTTGCCAGCTCCTACGAGCAGTACTTC
CASSVDFASSYEQYF
>TRBJ2-1|14|TRBD2|TRBV6-1|-
TGTGCCAGCAGTTATTCGCTAGCGGCCAATGAGCAGTTCTTC
CASSYSLAANEQFF
>TRBJ1-5|12|-|TRBV19|-
TGTGCCAGTAGTGCGTTTAATCAGCCCCAGCATTTT
CASSAFNQPQHF
>TRBJ1-6|11|-|TRBV7-9|-
TGTGCCAGCAGCTTATCAGCACCCCTCCACTTT
CASSLSAPLHF
>TRBJ1-3|13|-|TRBV14|-
TGTGCCAGCAGCCACACTTCTGGAAACACCATATATTTT
CASSHTSGNTIYF